The 10 T cell receptor beta chains presented below share a single source sample, sequenced in a study of blood T cell repertoires in COVID-19. Repertoires were generated with immunoSEQ multiplex PCR, while TCRdb's copy carries only in-frame clones and drops some. Here the sample spans around 390,000 clones, 87% being singletons. The sample taken for sequencing was PBMCs or T cells enriched from blood (not recorded which). These receptors all come from a woman aged 50 to 65 who had recovered from COVID-19.

This chain connects TRBV3-1 (or the pseudogene TRBV3-2) to TRBJ2-3; 9 bases fit TRBD1. The germline V gene has CDR1 LGHDT and CDR2 YNNKEL (reference sequence). V was clipped by 1 base and J by 11 bases; unmatched bases: 13. The CDR3 has 16 amino acids. The CDR3 DNA follows: TGTGCCAGCAGCCAAGGGGACAGGGCCCCGCTCCTGGGGCAGTATTTT. Residues: CASSQGDRAPLLGQYF.

DNA of the CDR3: TGTGCCAGCAGTGAAGCGGCACGCGGCTACACCTTC. This sequence encodes CASSEAARGYTF. The chain has TRBV2 and TRBJ1-2; D ambiguous. Germline assignment: CDR1 SNHLY and CDR2 FYNNEI. This CDR3 is built from 12 residues. The V and J ends lost 0 bases and 8 bases respectively, with 7 bases between them.

The chain couples TRBV15 to TRBJ2-5, with D perhaps matching TRBD2 (7 bases). V dropped 0 bases and J dropped 5 bases, with 13 bases sitting between them. The length of the CDR3 is 15 residues. Germline lookup yields CDR1 LNHNV and CDR2 YYDKDF (reference sequence). The CDR3 nucleotides are TGTGCCACCAGCAGAGATCTAGGGGGGGCGGAGACCCAGTACTTC. This codes for CATSRDLGGAETQYF.

This sequence joins TRBV27 and TRBJ1-5, with D hard to call. This CDR3 region has 13 residues. Trimming removed 3 bases from V and 4 bases from J, with 7 bases in between. Germline lookup yields CDR1 MNHEY and CDR2 SMNVEV (reference sequence). The CDR3 region has the DNA TGTGCCAGCAGTTTTGGAGGAAATCAGCCCCAGCATTTT. It translates to CASSFGGNQPQHF.

The V call is TRBV30, the J call TRBJ1-5; possibly TRBD1 for D (5 bases). Trimming left V 0 bases short and J 6 bases short, with 9 bases between. Looked up from germline, CDR1 is GTSNPN and CDR2 is SVGIG (reference sequence). The CDR3 is 13 residues long. In DNA form, the CDR3 reads TGTGCCTGGAGTGTACAGGTTACTCAGCCCCAGCATTTT. As protein: CAWSVQVTQPQHF.

The J gene is TRBJ2-5, the V gene TRBV7-9, with D possibly being TRBD1 (6 bases). The V end lost 10 bases, the J end lost 4 bases, and 16 bases lay between the germline ends. The CDR3 consists of 13 residues. CDR1 is SEHNR and CDR2 is FQNEAQ in the germline V gene (reference sequence). DNA of the CDR3: TGTGCCACCTCGTCGGGCAGGGGAGAGACCCAGTACTTC. Residues: CATSSGRGETQYF.

The V and J genes are TRBV7-2 and TRBJ2-1, with D maybe TRBD2 (6 bases). CDR3 size: 16 residues. Germline CDR1 is SGHTA and CDR2 is FQGNSA. The V and J ends lost 5 bases and 5 bases respectively, with 19 bases between them. The CDR3 sequence: CASSVGPGLFNNEQFF. DNA of the CDR3: TGTGCCAGCAGCGTGGGGCCGGGACTTTTCAACAATGAGCAGTTCTTC.

This chain connects TRBV27 to TRBJ1-5; D gene uncertain. From germline, CDR1 is MNHEY and CDR2 SMNVEV (reference sequence). V was cut by 5 bases and J by 7 bases, with 18 bases left in between. This CDR3 comprises 15 residues. The CDR3 DNA is TGTGCCAGCAGTCGAAACAATCCTCTTGTGCAGCCCCAGCATTTT. This encodes CASSRNNPLVQPQHF.

The chain carries TRBV2 and TRBJ2-1; 7 positions agree with TRBD1. There are 13 residues in the CDR3. The junction had 8 bases not matched to a gene; V was cut back by 6 bases and J by 9 bases. Germline V gives CDR1 SNHLY, CDR2 FYNNEI. The CDR3 DNA reads as TGTGCCAGCAGCCCGGGACAGCTGATTGAGCAGTTCTTC. Protein product: CASSPGQLIEQFF.

Here the CDR3 reads CAISESNPGGNIQYF. The CDR3 nucleotides are TGTGCCATCAGTGAGTCGAACCCAGGGGGGAACATTCAGTACTTC. J is TRBJ2-4 and V is TRBV10-3; D perhaps matches TRBD1 (7 bases). CDR1 ENHRY and CDR2 SYGVKD come from the germline V gene. Trimming took 0 bases from V and 7 from J, leaving 13 bases between them. The CDR3 covers 15 residues.